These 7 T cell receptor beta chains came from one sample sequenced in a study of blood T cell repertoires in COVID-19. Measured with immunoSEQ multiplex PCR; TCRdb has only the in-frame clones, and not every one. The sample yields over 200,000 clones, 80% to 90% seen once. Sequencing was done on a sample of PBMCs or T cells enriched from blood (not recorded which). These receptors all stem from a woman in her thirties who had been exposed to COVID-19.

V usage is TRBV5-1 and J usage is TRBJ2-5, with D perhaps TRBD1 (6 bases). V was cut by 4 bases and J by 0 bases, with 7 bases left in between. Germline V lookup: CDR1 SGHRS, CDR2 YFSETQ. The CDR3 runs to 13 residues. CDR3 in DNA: TGCGCCAGCAGCGGGGACAACCAAGAGACCCAGTACTTC. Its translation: CASSGDNQETQYF.

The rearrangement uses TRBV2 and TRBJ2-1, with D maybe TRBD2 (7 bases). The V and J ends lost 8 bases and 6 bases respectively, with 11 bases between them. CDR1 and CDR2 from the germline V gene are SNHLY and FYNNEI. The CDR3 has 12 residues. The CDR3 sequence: CASGGASNEQFF. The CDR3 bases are TGTGCCAGCGGGGGGGCGAGCAATGAGCAGTTCTTC.

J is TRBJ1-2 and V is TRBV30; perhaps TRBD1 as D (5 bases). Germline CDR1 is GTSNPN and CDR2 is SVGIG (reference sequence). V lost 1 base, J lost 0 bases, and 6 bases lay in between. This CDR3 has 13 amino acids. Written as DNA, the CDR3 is TGTGCCTGGAGTGCGACAGCTAACTATGGCTACACCTTC. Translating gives CAWSATANYGYTF.

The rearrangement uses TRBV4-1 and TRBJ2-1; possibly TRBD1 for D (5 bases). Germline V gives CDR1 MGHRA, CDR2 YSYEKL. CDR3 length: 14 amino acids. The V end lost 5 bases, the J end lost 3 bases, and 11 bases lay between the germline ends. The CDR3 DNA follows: TGCGCCAGCAGCGTCAGACAGAGCTACAATGAGCAGTTCTTC. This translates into CASSVRQSYNEQFF.

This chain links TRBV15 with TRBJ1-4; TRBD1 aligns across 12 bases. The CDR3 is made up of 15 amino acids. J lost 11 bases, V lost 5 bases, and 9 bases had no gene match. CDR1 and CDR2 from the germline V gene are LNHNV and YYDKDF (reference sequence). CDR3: CATSEAGTGGLKLFF. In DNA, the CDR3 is TGTGCCACCAGCGAAGCCGGGACAGGGGGCCTGAAACTGTTTTTT.

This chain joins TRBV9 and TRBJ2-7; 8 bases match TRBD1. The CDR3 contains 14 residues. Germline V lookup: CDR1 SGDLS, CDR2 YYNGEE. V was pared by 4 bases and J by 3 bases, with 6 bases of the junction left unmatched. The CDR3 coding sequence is TGTGCCAGCAGCCCCCTCGGACAGGGCTACGAGCAGTACTTC. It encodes CASSPLGQGYEQYF. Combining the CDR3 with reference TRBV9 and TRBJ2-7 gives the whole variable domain DSGVTQTPKHLITATGQRVTLRCSPRSGDLSVYWYQQSLDQGLQFLIQYYNGEERAKGNILERFSAQQFPDLHSELNLSSLELGDSALYFCASSPLGQGYEQYFGPGTRLTVT.

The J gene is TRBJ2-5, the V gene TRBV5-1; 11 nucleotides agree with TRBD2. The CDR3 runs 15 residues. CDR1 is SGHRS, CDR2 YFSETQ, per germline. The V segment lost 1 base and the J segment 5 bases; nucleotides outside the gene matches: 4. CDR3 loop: CASSLTSGSGETQYF. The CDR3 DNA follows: TGCGCCAGCAGCTTGACTAGCGGGAGCGGGGAGACCCAGTACTTC.